This record looks at one T cell receptor beta chain sequence and its context. Its antigen remains unidentified. The J segment lost 4 bases and the V segment lost 5 bases, leaving 8 bases of the junction unmatched. Germline V gene lookup returns CDR1 SGHVS and CDR2 FNYEAQ. The CDR3 runs 15 residues. These data originate in a study of T-cell memory formation after mild COVID-19. Study details: In these data, TCR clusters were largely donor specific. Study results and caveats: Pre-infection memory carried some responding clones, suggesting that cross-reactive memory joined. A balance of CD4 and CD8 characterized clones contracting day 15 to 85, whereas later expanders leaned CD4+.

TCRdb passed the 5' RACE reads through MiXCR, listing each CDR3 protein once. In the table there are just over 350,000 distinct CDR3 sequences, roughly 14% of which are singletons. The sample consisted of PBMCs or a T cell subset sorted from them (not recorded which). The chain is built from TRBV7-6 and TRBJ2-7; the match to TRBD2 covers 10 bases. This TCR derives from a man aged 18 to 30 who had mild COVID-19 (a few samples of this study predate the infection). Cell type and time point are not known. CDR3 loop: CASSPRTSGLYEQYF. The CDR3 DNA follows: TGTGCCAGCAGCCCCAGGACTAGCGGACTTTACGAGCAGTACTTC.